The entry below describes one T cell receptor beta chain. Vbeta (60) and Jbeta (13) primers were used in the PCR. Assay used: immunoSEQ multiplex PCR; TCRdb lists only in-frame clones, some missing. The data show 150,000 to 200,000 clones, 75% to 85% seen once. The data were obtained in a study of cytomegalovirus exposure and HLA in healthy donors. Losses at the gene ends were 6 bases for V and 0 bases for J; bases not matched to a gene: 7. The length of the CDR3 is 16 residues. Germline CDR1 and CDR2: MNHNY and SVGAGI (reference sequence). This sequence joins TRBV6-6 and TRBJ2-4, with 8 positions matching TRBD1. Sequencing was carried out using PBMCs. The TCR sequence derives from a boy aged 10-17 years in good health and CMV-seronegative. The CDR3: CASSQGRGLAKNIQYF. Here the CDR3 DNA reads TGTGCCAGCAGCCAAGGCAGGGGGCTAGCCAAAAACATTCAGTACTTC.